This T cell receptor beta chain was recovered during a study of cytomegalovirus exposure and HLA in healthy donors. Study-level results: HLA alleles were associated with fewer than 20,000 TCR beta sequences in a later analysis at 0.05 false discovery rate. There were several of the most significant clusters that appeared linked to common viral pathogens in a later analysis. Testing in vitro showed a few CMV-associated chains specific for CMV antigens.

The CDR3 spans 15 residues. Germline CDR1 is KGHSH and CDR2 is LQKENI. Trimming pared 3 bases from V and 2 bases from J, leaving 14 bases between. PCR amplification relied on 60 Vbeta primers (plus 13 Jbeta primers). Original analysis: Among the unique TCR beta chains that a later analysis counted, about 81 million in all, approximately 12 million were shared. TCRdb keeps only in-frame clones here, not all; method: immunoSEQ multiplex PCR. V and J calls plus clone size are reproduced from that table; the DNA served to infer D and trimming. The table lists 75,000 to 90,000 clones, over 70% of them singletons, with about 5.5% in the top ten. Of note for this clone: The antigen remains unidentified.

This TCR was recovered from a male donor in good health and CMV-seropositive. The material sequenced was PBMCs. The chain has TRBV18 and TRBJ2-7; D is possibly TRBD2 (5 bases). The CDR3 sequence: CASSPDLAGAYEQYF. The CDR3 coding sequence is TGTGCCAGCTCACCCGACCTGGCGGGCGCCTACGAGCAGTACTTC.